These T cell receptor beta chains were read from a single sample in a study of T cells after yellow fever vaccination. From the 5' RACE reads, TCRdb called clonotypes with MiXCR, one entry per CDR3 protein. The sample contains about 500,000 distinct CDR3 sequences, less than 20% of which appear only once. Sequenced here: PBMCs, sampled about 5 days after the first yellow fever vaccination. The receptor set was obtained from a man younger than 35 who received the YFV17D yellow fever vaccine. CDR3s include the opening cysteine and the closing phenylalanine or tryptophan. The D gene is left open where the match is weak. Clone size is shown for a subset of rows, as once, few, many or a class of expanded clone.

J | D | length | V | size | CDR3 | DNA
TRBJ2-3 | . | 15 | TRBV24-1 | . | CATSPSGLSTDTQYF | TGTGCCACCAGCCCGTCAGGCCTATCCACAGATACGCAGTATTTT
TRBJ1-1 | . | 13 | TRBV5-4 | . | CASSPAEVTEAFF | TGTGCCAGCAGCCCCGCTGAGGTGACTGAAGCTTTCTTT
TRBJ2-5 | . | 12 | TRBV6-2/TRBV6-3 | few | CASLQGGETQYF | TGTGCCAGTCTACAGGGAGGAGAGACCCAGTACTTC
TRBJ2-1 | TRBD2 | 13 | TRBV12-3/TRBV12-4 | . | CASTPLASSEQFF | TGTGCCAGCACCCCACTAGCGAGTAGTGAGCAGTTCTTC
TRBJ1-2 | . | 13 | TRBV30 | . | CAWSPQGLSGYTF | TGTGCCTGGAGTCCACAGGGCCTGAGTGGCTACACCTTC
TRBJ1-5 | . | 13 | TRBV7-2 | many | CASSAVGNQPQHF | TGTGCCAGCAGCGCGGTGGGGAATCAGCCCCAGCATTTT
TRBJ1-1 | TRBD1 | 15 | TRBV4-3 | once | CASSRYRGRGTEAFF | TGCGCCAGCAGCCGATACAGGGGGCGAGGCACTGAAGCTTTCTTT
TRBJ2-1 | . | 13 | TRBV20-1 | few | CSAKYSGDNEQFF | TGCAGTGCTAAGTATAGCGGCGACAATGAGCAGTTCTTC
TRBJ1-5 | . | 18 | TRBV11-1 | . | CASSLPKYRSKDNQPQHF | TGTGCCAGCAGCTTACCGAAGTACAGGAGTAAGGACAATCAGCCCCAGCATTTT
TRBJ2-3 | TRBD1 | 14 | TRBV2 | many | CASSTRQGTDTQYF | TGTGCCAGCAGTACGCGACAGGGAACAGATACGCAGTATTTT
TRBJ1-6 | . | 14 | TRBV6-1 | few | CASGASSYNSPLHF | TGTGCCAGCGGTGCTAGCTCCTATAATTCACCCCTCCACTTT
TRBJ2-3 | . | 16 | TRBV5-1 | few | CASSLAYGGRTDTQYF | TGCGCCAGCAGCTTGGCGTACGGGGGCCGCACAGATACGCAGTATTTT
TRBJ2-7 | . | 14 | TRBV27 | . | CATMRQVGSSEQYF | TGTGCCACCATGCGGCAGGTAGGGAGCTCCGAGCAGTACTTC
TRBJ2-1 | . | 15 | TRBV4-3 | . | CASSQGTTPYNEQFF | TGCGCCAGCAGCCAAGGGACGACACCATACAATGAGCAGTTCTTC
TRBJ1-1 | . | 15 | TRBV6-2/TRBV6-3 | few | CASSEMTGGTTEAFF | TGTGCCAGCAGCGAGATGACGGGGGGAACCACTGAAGCTTTCTTT
TRBJ1-2 | TRBD1 | 18 | TRBV11-2 | once | CASSLSGTGGTVNYGYTF | TGTGCCAGCAGCCTATCCGGGACAGGGGGCACAGTGAACTATGGCTACACCTTC
TRBJ1-1 | . | 11 | TRBV12-3/TRBV12-4 | many | CASSLRSGAFF | TGTGCCAGCAGTTTACGCTCGGGGGCTTTCTTT
TRBJ2-1 | TRBD2 | 14 | TRBV20-1 | . | CSASGPSGDNEQFF | TGCAGTGCTAGTGGGCCTAGCGGGGACAATGAGCAGTTCTTC
TRBJ1-2 | . | 14 | TRBV5-6 | few | CASSLVQGNYGYTF | TGTGCCAGCAGCTTGGTTCAGGGTAACTATGGCTACACCTTC
TRBJ1-5 | . | 14 | TRBV10-3 | . | CAISGAGGNQPQHF | TGTGCCATCAGTGGGGCAGGAGGCAATCAGCCCCAGCATTTT
TRBJ1-1 | . | 18 | TRBV11-1 | few | CASSLVWVSAPERTEAFF | TGTGCCAGCAGCTTAGTGTGGGTTTCGGCACCGGAACGCACTGAAGCTTTCTTT
TRBJ1-1 | . | 14 | TRBV5-1 | few | CASSFGQLNTEAFF | TGCGCCAGCAGCTTCGGTCAGCTGAACACTGAAGCTTTCTTT
TRBJ1-2 | . | 15 | TRBV9 | . | CASSVDPDIFYGYTF | TGTGCCAGCAGCGTAGATCCGGACATCTTCTATGGCTACACCTTC
TRBJ1-1 | . | 11 | TRBV27 | few | CASIVGTEAFF | TGTGCCAGCATTGTAGGAACTGAAGCTTTCTTT
TRBJ2-3 | . | 16 | TRBV6-1 | . | CASSRDTRPSTDTQYF | TGTGCCAGCAGCCGGGACACTCGACCTAGCACAGATACGCAGTATTTT
TRBJ1-4 | TRBD1 | 14 | TRBV12-3/TRBV12-4 | . | CASRWSGQGEKLFF | TGTGCCAGCAGATGGTCGGGACAGGGCGAAAAACTGTTTTTT
TRBJ2-3 | . | 12 | TRBV29-1 | few | CSVETAADTQYF | TGCAGCGTTGAAACGGCGGCAGATACGCAGTATTTT
TRBJ1-2 | . | 15 | TRBV6-5 | few | CASSSLRLDNYGYTF | TGTGCCAGCAGTTCCCTAAGGCTGGATAACTATGGCTACACCTTC
TRBJ2-2 | . | 15 | TRBV4-1 | . | CASSQGAANTGELFF | TGCGCCAGCAGCCAGGGGGCGGCGAACACCGGGGAGCTGTTTTTT
TRBJ2-5 | . | 14 | TRBV7-2 | few | CASDPTNGQETQYF | TGTGCCAGCGATCCTACTAACGGGCAAGAGACCCAGTACTTC
TRBJ2-1 | . | 12 | TRBV10-3 | . | CAISEGGNEQFF | TGTGCCATCAGTGAAGGCGGCAATGAGCAGTTCTTC
TRBJ2-7 | . | 17 | TRBV4-1 | . | CASSRRDDDSTSYEQYF | TGCGCCAGCAGTCGCCGGGACGACGATTCGACTTCCTACGAGCAGTACTTC
TRBJ1-1 | . | 15 | TRBV9 | few | CASSPRAPMNPEAFF | TGTGCCAGCAGCCCCCGGGCCCCCATGAATCCTGAAGCTTTCTTT
TRBJ2-1 | . | 13 | TRBV20-1 | . | CSATGGWNNEQFF | TGCAGTGCTACTGGGGGCTGGAACAATGAGCAGTTCTTC
TRBJ2-4 | TRBD1 | 15 | TRBV5-4 | few | CATQKSGTEANIQYF | TGTGCCACCCAAAAATCCGGGACAGAAGCAAACATTCAGTACTTC
TRBJ1-1 | . | 13 | TRBV6-2/TRBV6-3 | . | CASSYKRNTEAFF | TGTGCCAGCAGTTACAAGAGGAACACTGAAGCTTTCTTT
TRBJ2-1 | TRBD1 | 15 | TRBV5-1 | few | CASSSRDSAYNEQFF | TGCGCCAGCAGCTCCCGGGACAGTGCCTACAATGAGCAGTTCTTC
TRBJ2-1 | . | 17 | TRBV4-3 | few | CASSLGASTSSYNEQFF | TGCGCCAGCAGCCTGGGAGCGTCCACCAGCTCCTACAATGAGCAGTTCTTC
TRBJ2-5 | . | 14 | TRBV6-1 | . | CASSPPHREETQYF | TGTGCCAGCAGTCCCCCCCACAGGGAAGAGACCCAGTACTTC
TRBJ2-5 | TRBD2 | 15 | TRBV6-9 | . | CASMPGSGGAETQYF | TGTGCCAGCATGCCAGGGAGCGGGGGGGCCGAGACCCAGTACTTC
TRBJ2-2 | TRBD2 | 12 | TRBV29-1 | . | CSVLGGAGELFF | TGCAGCGTTCTGGGGGGGGCCGGGGAGCTGTTTTTT